This T cell receptor beta chain was captured in a study of cytomegalovirus exposure and HLA in healthy donors. Study-wide results and caveats: Clusters of TCRs from the first cohort tended to co-occur in the roughly 120 validation repertoires (as a later analysis found). The study listed approximately 160 cytomegalovirus-associated TCR beta chains.

Generated by immunoSEQ multiplex PCR, the TCRdb table keeps only in-frame clones and is missing some. This sample has about 330,000 clones, with roughly 87% found just once. A remark on this clone: Its antigen remains unidentified.

Sequenced: PBMCs. This sequence originates from a woman aged 25-40 years in good health and CMV-seropositive.

CDR3 nucleotide sequence: TGTGCCAGCAGTTTGTATCCTGTAAGTGAGCAGTTCTTC. Protein: CASSLYPVSEQFF. This chain uses TRBV27 with TRBJ2-1; D not resolved. The CDR3 runs 13 residues. V lost 3 bases and J lost 9, with 12 bases in between. Germline loops: CDR1 MNHEY, CDR2 SMNVEV (reference sequence).